The count of the clone carrying this TCR beta chain is one. Its specificity is unknown. A J-beta primer mix and a sample-barcoded 5' primer were used in a second PCR of roughly 7 to 12 cycles. TCRdb used MiXCR to reprocess the 5' RACE reads, holding one entry per CDR3 protein. The sample consists of roughly 830,000 distinct CDR3 sequences, approximately 65% of them appearing once. The record originates from a study of blood T cells in healthy people across ages. Broader study findings: Both naive CD4+ cell counts and diversity were greater in long-lived donors than in aged donors. It was not known whether donors were CMV positive (a possible confounder of expanded clonotype changes).

From germline, CDR1 is SGDLS and CDR2 YYNGEE. V shed 5 bases, J shed 8 bases, and the junction held 15 bases outside the gene matches. CDR3 length equals 15 residues. The sequence came from a man aged 25-45 years in good health. The gene calls are TRBV9 and TRBJ1-2, with 7 bases aligning to TRBD1. Sequencing was carried out using blood. The CDR3 is CASSLQGGKTEGYTF. The DNA for the CDR3 is TGTGCCAGCAGTCTGCAGGGGGGCAAGACGGAGGGCTACACCTTC.